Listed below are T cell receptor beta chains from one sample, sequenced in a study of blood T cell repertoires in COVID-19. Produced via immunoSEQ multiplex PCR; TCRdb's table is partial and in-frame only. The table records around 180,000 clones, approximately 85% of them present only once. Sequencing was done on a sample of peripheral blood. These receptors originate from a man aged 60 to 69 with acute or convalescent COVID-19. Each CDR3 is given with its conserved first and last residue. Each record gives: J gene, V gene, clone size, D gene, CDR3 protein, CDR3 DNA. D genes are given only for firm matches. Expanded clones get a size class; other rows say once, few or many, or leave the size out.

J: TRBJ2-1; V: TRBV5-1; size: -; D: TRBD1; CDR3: CASSFDDRGIYEQFF; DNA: TGCGCCAGCAGCTTCGATGACAGGGGGATCTATGAGCAGTTCTTC
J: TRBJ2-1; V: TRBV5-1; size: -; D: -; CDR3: CASSPGQWSSYNEQFF; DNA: TGCGCCAGCAGCCCTGGACAGTGGAGCTCCTACAATGAGCAGTTCTTC
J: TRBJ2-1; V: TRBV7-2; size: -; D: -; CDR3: CAATGYIGLNEQFF; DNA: TGTGCCGCGACTGGGTATATCGGTCTCAATGAGCAGTTCTTC
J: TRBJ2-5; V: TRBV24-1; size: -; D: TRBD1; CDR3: CATSDRGQGATETQYF; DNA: TGTGCCACCAGTGATCGAGGACAGGGGGCAACAGAGACCCAGTACTTC
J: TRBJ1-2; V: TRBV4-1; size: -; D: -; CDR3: CASSQGAGETWGYTF; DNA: TGCGCCAGCAGCCAAGGGGCAGGTGAAACGTGGGGCTACACCTTC
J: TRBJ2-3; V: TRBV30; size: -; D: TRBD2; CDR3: CAWCVGGATDTQYF; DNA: TGTGCCTGGTGCGTGGGAGGGGCAACAGATACGCAGTATTTT
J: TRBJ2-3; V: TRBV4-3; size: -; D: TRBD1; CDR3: CASSQQYSYGTAPLEADTQYF; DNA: TGCGCCAGCAGCCAACAGTATTCATACGGGACAGCCCCATTAGAGGCAGATACGCAGTATTTT
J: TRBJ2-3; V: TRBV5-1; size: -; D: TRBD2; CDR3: CASSLNGVAGVGTDTQYF; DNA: TGCGCCAGCAGCTTAAACGGAGTAGCGGGAGTTGGCACAGATACGCAGTATTTT
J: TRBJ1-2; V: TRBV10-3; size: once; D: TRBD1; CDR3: CAISESEDRYGYTF; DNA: TGTGCCATCAGTGAGTCGGAGGACAGGTATGGCTACACCTTC
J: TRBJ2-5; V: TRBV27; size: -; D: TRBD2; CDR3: CASSFGRGGGRETQYF; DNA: TGTGCCAGCAGTTTCGGTCGGGGCGGGGGGAGAGAGACCCAGTACTTC
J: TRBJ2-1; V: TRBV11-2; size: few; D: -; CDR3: CASSLRNLENNEQFF; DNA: TGTGCCAGCAGCCTCCGGAACTTGGAGAACAATGAGCAGTTCTTC
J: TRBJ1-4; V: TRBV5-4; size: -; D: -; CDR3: CASSSREAGEKLFF; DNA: TGTGCCAGCAGCTCCCGGGAGGCCGGTGAAAAACTGTTTTTT
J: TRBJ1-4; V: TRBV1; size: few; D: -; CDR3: CTSSRYRSDRGNEKLFF; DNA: TGCACCAGCAGCCGGTATCGCAGTGACAGAGGTAATGAAAAACTGTTTTTT
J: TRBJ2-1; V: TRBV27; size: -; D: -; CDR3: CASSLAGFYNEQFF; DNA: TGTGCCAGCAGTTTGGCAGGGTTTTACAATGAGCAGTTCTTC
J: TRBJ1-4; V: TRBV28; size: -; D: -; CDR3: CASRRQTEINEKLFF; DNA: TGTGCCAGCAGACGCCAGACAGAGATTAATGAAAAACTGTTTTTT
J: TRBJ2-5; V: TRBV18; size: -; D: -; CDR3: CASSPPARGQETQYF; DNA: TGTGCCAGCTCACCCCCCGCCAGGGGCCAAGAGACCCAGTACTTC
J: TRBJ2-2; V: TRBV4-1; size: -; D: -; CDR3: CASSQDPLGSHTGELFF; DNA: TGCGCCAGCAGCCAAGATCCTCTCGGGAGTCACACCGGGGAGCTGTTTTTT
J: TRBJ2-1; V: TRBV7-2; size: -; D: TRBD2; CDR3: CASSPRVRGLAGSYEQFF; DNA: TGTGCCAGCAGCCCGAGAGTTCGGGGACTAGCGGGAAGCTATGAGCAGTTCTTC
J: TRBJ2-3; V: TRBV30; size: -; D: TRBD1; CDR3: CAWSRGTGPTDTQYF; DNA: TGTGCCTGGAGCCGCGGGACAGGTCCCACAGATACGCAGTATTTT
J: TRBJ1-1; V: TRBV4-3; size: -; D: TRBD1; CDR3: CASSQSGTGNTEAFF; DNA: TGCGCCAGCAGCCAATCCGGGACAGGAAACACTGAAGCTTTCTTT
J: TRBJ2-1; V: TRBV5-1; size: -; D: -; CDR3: CASSLVYINEQFF; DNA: TGCGCCAGCAGCTTGGTATATATAAATGAGCAGTTCTTC
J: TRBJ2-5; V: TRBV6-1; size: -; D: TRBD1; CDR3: CASSEETGALFAETQYF; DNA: TGTGCCAGCAGTGAAGAGACAGGGGCCCTCTTCGCAGAGACCCAGTACTTC
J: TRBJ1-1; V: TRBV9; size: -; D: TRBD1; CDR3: CASSGGQGARTEAFF; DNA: TGTGCCAGCAGCGGCGGACAGGGGGCGAGAACTGAAGCTTTCTTT
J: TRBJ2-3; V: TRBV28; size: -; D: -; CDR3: CASSFEDTQYF; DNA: TGTGCCAGCAGTTTCGAGGATACGCAGTATTTT
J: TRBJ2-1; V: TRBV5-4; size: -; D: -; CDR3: CASSLETFNEQFF; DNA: TGTGCCAGCAGCTTGGAGACTTTCAATGAGCAGTTCTTC
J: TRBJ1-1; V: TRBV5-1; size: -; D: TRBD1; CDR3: CASSLGRGQSNTEAFF; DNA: TGCGCCAGCAGCTTGGGTCGGGGACAGTCGAACACTGAAGCTTTCTTT
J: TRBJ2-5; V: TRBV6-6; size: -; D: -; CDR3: CASSYSQTRRLVTQYF; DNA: TGTGCCAGCAGTTACTCCCAGACTAGGAGGCTTGTGACCCAGTACTTC
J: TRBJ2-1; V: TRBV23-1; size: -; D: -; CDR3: CASSHLQGGEQFF; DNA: TGCGCCAGCAGTCACCTACAGGGCGGTGAGCAGTTCTTC
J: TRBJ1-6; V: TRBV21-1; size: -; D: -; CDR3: CASSVPGTGDSPLHF; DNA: TGTGCCAGCAGCGTCCCCGGGACAGGGGATTCACCCCTCCACTTT
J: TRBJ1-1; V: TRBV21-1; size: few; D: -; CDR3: CASSKGLGQPNTEAFF; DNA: TGTGCCAGCAGCAAGGGGCTAGGACAGCCGAACACTGAAGCTTTCTTT
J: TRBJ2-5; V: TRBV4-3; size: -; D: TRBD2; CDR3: CASSQGTSGSETQYF; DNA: TGCGCCAGCAGCCAAGGGACTAGCGGGAGCGAGACCCAGTACTTC
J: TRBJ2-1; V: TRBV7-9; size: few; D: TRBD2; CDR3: CASSRYRTSGIPNEQFF; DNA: TGTGCCAGCAGCCGCTACAGGACTAGCGGGATTCCCAATGAGCAGTTCTTC
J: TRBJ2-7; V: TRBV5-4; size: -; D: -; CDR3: CASSPGGVAYEQYF; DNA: TGTGCCAGCAGCCCGGGTGGAGTTGCCTACGAGCAGTACTTC
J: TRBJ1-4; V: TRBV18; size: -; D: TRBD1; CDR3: CASSPTQGEEKLFF; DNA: TGTGCCAGCTCACCAACACAGGGGGAAGAAAAACTGTTTTTT
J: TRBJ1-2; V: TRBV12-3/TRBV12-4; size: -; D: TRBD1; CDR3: CASSKTGDGYTF; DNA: TGTGCCAGCAGTAAGACAGGGGATGGCTACACCTTC
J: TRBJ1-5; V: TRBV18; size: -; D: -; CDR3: CASSNDYQPQHF; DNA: TGTGCCAGCTCAAATGACTATCAGCCCCAGCATTTT
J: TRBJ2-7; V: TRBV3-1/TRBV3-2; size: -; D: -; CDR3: CASSHGGMYEQYF; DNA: TGTGCCAGCAGCCATGGCGGAATGTACGAGCAGTACTTC
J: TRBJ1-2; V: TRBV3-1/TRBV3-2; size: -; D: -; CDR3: CASSQAGVLNYGYTF; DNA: TGTGCCAGCAGCCAAGCCGGGGTCCTTAACTATGGCTACACCTTC
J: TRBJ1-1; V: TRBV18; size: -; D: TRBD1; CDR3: CASSPGQGGTEAFF; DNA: TGTGCCAGCTCACCAGGACAGGGGGGCACTGAAGCTTTCTTT
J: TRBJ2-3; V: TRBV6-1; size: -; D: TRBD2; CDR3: CASSEKKSGRAGTDTQYF; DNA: TGTGCCAGCAGTGAAAAGAAAAGCGGGAGGGCCGGCACAGATACGCAGTATTTT
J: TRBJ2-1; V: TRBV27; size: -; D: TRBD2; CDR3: CASSLLLAGIYNEQFF; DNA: TGTGCCAGCAGTTTACTACTAGCGGGAATCTACAATGAGCAGTTCTTC
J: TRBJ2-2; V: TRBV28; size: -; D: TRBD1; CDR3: CASRTGESTGELFF; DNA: TGTGCCAGCAGGACAGGGGAATCCACCGGGGAGCTGTTTTTT
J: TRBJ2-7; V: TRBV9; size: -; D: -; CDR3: CATPKRQAYSYEQYF; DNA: TGTGCCACCCCAAAAAGACAGGCCTACTCCTACGAGCAGTACTTC
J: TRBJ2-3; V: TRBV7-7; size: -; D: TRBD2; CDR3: CASSRLAGGFYTQYF; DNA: TGTGCTAGCAGCAGACTAGCGGGAGGGTTTTATACGCAGTATTTT
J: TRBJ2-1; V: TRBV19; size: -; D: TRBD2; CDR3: CASSWGWREGNNEQFF; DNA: TGTGCCAGTAGTTGGGGGTGGCGGGAGGGTAACAATGAGCAGTTCTTC
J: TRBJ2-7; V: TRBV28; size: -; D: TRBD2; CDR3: CASTSLADSYEQYF; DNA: TGTGCCAGCACTTCACTAGCGGACTCCTACGAGCAGTACTTC
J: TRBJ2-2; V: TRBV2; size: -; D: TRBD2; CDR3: CASKTSGNTGELFF; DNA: TGTGCCAGCAAGACTAGCGGGAACACCGGGGAGCTGTTTTTT
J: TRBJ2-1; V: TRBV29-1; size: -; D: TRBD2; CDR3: CSARRGATSGSNNEQFF; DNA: TGCAGCGCCCGGAGGGGGGCGACTAGCGGGTCTAACAATGAGCAGTTCTTC
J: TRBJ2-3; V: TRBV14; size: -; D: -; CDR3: CASSQVRQQNTDTQYF; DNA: TGTGCCAGCAGCCAAGTGAGACAGCAGAACACAGATACGCAGTATTTT
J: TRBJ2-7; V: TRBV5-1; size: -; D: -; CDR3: CASSLGRIYEQYF; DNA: TGCGCCAGCAGCTTGGGCAGGATCTACGAGCAGTACTTC
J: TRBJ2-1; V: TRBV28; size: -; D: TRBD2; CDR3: CASSFGRAGGHNEQFF; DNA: TGTGCCAGCAGTTTTGGACGAGCGGGAGGTCACAATGAGCAGTTCTTC
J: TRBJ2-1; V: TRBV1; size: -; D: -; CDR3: CTSSQDREIPYNEQFF; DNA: TGCACCAGCAGCCAAGATCGGGAGATCCCCTACAATGAGCAGTTCTTC
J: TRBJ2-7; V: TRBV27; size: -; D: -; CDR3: CASSLRSGSAYEQYF; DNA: TGTGCCAGCAGTTTGAGGTCCGGGAGCGCCTACGAGCAGTACTTC